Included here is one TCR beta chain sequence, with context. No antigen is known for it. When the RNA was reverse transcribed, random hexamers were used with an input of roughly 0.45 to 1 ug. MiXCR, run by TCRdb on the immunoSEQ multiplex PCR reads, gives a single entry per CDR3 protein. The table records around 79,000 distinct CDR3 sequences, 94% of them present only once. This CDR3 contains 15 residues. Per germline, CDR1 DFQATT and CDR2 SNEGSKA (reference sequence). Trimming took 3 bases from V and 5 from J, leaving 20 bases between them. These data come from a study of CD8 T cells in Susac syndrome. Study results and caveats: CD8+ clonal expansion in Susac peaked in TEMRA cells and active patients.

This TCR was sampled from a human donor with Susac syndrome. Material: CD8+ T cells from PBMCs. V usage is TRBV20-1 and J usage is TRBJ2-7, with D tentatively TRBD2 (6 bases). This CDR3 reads CSARAEGSRVNEQYF. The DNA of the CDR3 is TGCAGTGCTAGGGCGGAGGGCTCGAGGGTTAACGAGCAGTACTTC.